Listed here are 27 T cell receptor beta chains from one sample, sequenced in a study of cytomegalovirus exposure and HLA in healthy donors. Libraries were prepared by immunoSEQ multiplex PCR; TCRdb keeps only in-frame clonotypes and omits some of them. The sample shows 150,000 to 180,000 clones, 75% to 90% of them seen only once. Sequencing input: PBMCs. All receptors come from a man aged 18-30 years in good health and CMV-seropositive.

The chain carries TRBV5-6 and TRBJ2-5; 10 bases are a match to TRBD2. The V gene end was trimmed by 4 bases and the J gene end by 3 bases; junction bases not matched to a gene: 6. The CDR3 is 15 amino acids. Germline V gives CDR1 SGHDT, CDR2 YYEEEE. CDR3 sequence reads: CASSQSGRAEETQYF. The DNA of the CDR3 is TGTGCCAGCAGCCAAAGCGGGAGGGCCGAAGAGACCCAGTACTTC.

The chain employs TRBV7-6 and TRBJ1-4; unclear D gene. Deletions cut 1 base from V and 0 bases from J, with 9 bases between. Germline assignment: CDR1 SGHVS and CDR2 FNYEAQ. The CDR3 length is 16 residues. The CDR3 reads CASSLESDATNEKLFF. Written as DNA, the CDR3 is TGTGCCAGCAGCTTAGAGTCAGATGCAACTAATGAAAAACTGTTTTTT.

J is TRBJ2-3 and V is TRBV7-9; D unresolved. CDR1 is SEHNR and CDR2 is FQNEAQ in the germline V gene (reference sequence). The germline V and J ends were trimmed by 4 bases and 2 bases, with 7 bases remaining between them. This CDR3 has 13 residues. The DNA for the CDR3 is TGTGCCAGCAGCTCGTGGGCCACAGATACGCAGTATTTT. Translated, it gives CASSSWATDTQYF.

This clone was found a few times. The CDR3 region has the DNA TGTGCCAGCAGCTTAGACCAGGGACAGGATGGCTACACCTTC. It translates to CASSLDQGQDGYTF. This rearrangement joins TRBV7-9 to TRBJ1-2, with TRBD1 matching over 8 bases. Trimming at V came to 1 base and at J to 6 bases, leaving 4 bases not matched to a gene. The CDR3 loop spans 14 amino acids. CDR1 SEHNR and CDR2 FQNEAQ come from the germline V gene (reference sequence).

The chain uses TRBV10-3 and TRBJ2-3, with TRBD1 matching 9 bases. J lost 3 bases, V lost 3 bases, and 7 bases had no gene match. The germline V gene encodes CDR1 ENHRY and CDR2 SYGVKD. CDR3 length: 16 residues. CDR3: CAISDPTGGETDTQYF. The CDR3 coding sequence is TGTGCCATCAGTGACCCGACAGGGGGTGAGACAGATACGCAGTATTTT.

This clone was seen ten or more times. V is TRBV9 and J is TRBJ2-3; TRBD1 is a possible D gene (6 bases). The length of the CDR3 is 14 residues. Germline assignment: CDR1 SGDLS and CDR2 YYNGEE. The V and J ends lost 4 bases and 2 bases respectively, with 11 bases between them. Written as DNA, the CDR3 is TGTGCCAGCAGCCTTCGGGACACCACAGATACGCAGTATTTT. It yields the protein CASSLRDTTDTQYF.

The rearrangement joins TRBV6-6 to TRBJ1-5, with 10 bases that match TRBD1. Germline CDR1 and CDR2: MNHNY and SVGAGI (reference sequence). The CDR3 consists of 15 residues. Trimming at V came to 6 bases and at J to 5 bases, leaving 7 bases not matched to a gene. The CDR3 DNA follows: TGTGCCAGCAGAATTCGGGACAGGGGTGATCAGCCCCAGCATTTT. This sequence encodes CASRIRDRGDQPQHF.

CDR3 in DNA: TGTGCCAGCAGCTTGCTGGGAGGGGTCGACGAGCAGTACTTC. Translating gives CASSLLGGVDEQYF. This chain uses TRBV13 with TRBJ2-7; 7 bases fit TRBD2. This CDR3 spans 14 amino acids. J gave up 5 bases and V 3 bases, and 7 bases lay outside the gene matches. Germline assignment: CDR1 PRHDT and CDR2 FYEKMQ (reference sequence).

The chain links TRBV27 to TRBJ1-1; no clear D gene. Germline V CDR1 and CDR2: MNHEY, SMNVEV (reference sequence). This CDR3 is built from 13 residues. The V and J ends lost 3 bases and 3 bases respectively, with 8 bases between them. The CDR3 loop reads CASSFEAYTEAFF. CDR3 DNA sequence: TGTGCCAGCAGTTTCGAAGCATACACTGAAGCTTTCTTT.

This chain uses TRBV6-6 with TRBJ2-7; TRBD1 might be the D (6 bases). Germline values: CDR1 MNHNY, CDR2 SVGAGI (reference sequence). The V end lost 4 bases, the J end lost 6 bases, and 10 bases lay between the germline ends. This CDR3 spans 12 amino acids. Here the CDR3 DNA reads TGTGCCAGCAGTTCCCTAGGGGGCGAGCAGTACTTC. Amino acids: CASSSLGGEQYF.

This sequence joins TRBV27 and TRBJ1-5; possibly TRBD1 for D (5 bases). CDR3 length: 15 residues. CDR1 is MNHEY, CDR2 SMNVEV, per germline (reference sequence). Trimming cost V 6 bases and J 1 base, with 13 bases left between them. This CDR3 is CASSPWGGSNQPQHF. CDR3 bases: TGTGCCAGCAGCCCCTGGGGGGGGAGCAATCAGCCCCAGCATTTT.

Written as DNA, the CDR3 is TGCGCCAGCAGCCAGGCTACAGGTGCTCTATACACTGAAGCTTTCTTT. Its protein is CASSQATGALYTEAFF. The rearrangement uses TRBV4-3 and TRBJ1-1; the D gene is possibly TRBD1 (5 bases). The CDR3 extends over 16 amino acids. V lost 3 bases, J lost 3 bases, and 17 bases lay in between. Germline V CDR1 and CDR2: LGHNA, YSLEER.

This clone was detected a few times. This chain links TRBV18 with TRBJ1-1; 7 nucleotides agree with TRBD1. J lost 5 bases, V lost 3 bases, and 9 bases had no gene match. The V gene's germline CDR1 is KGHSH and CDR2 LQKENI. The CDR3 totals 15 residues. CDR3 DNA: TGTGCCAGCTCACCCCTACAGGGGAGAGAAACTGAAGCTTTCTTT. This codes for CASSPLQGRETEAFF.

The chain links TRBV6-5 to TRBJ2-7; 7 bases fit TRBD1. In germline, CDR1 is MNHEY, CDR2 SVGAGI. After removal of 6 bases from V and 7 bases from J, the junction contained 9 bases not matched to a gene. CDR3 length: 13 amino acids. The CDR3 loop reads CASRPRTGDEQYF. The CDR3 DNA sequence: TGTGCCAGCAGGCCCAGGACAGGAGATGAGCAGTACTTC.

The chain links TRBV29-1 to TRBJ2-5, with 10 bases matching TRBD2. The junction had 9 bases not matched to a gene; V was cut back by 1 base and J by 4 bases. The length of the CDR3 is 16 residues. The germline CDR1 and CDR2 sequences are SQVTM and ANQGSEA. Here the CDR3 DNA reads TGCAGCGTTGAAGGGACTCTAGCGGGGGAGGGAGAGACCCAGTACTTC. Amino acids: CSVEGTLAGEGETQYF.

V and J are TRBV5-6 and TRBJ1-4; D not certain. The V end was cut by 0 bases, the J end by 8 bases, with 11 bases between. The CDR3 extends over 14 amino acids. The germline gives CDR1 SGHDT, CDR2 YYEEEE. The CDR3 DNA follows: TGTGCCAGCAGCTTGGCAGGCGCGGGCGAAAAACTGTTTTTT. Translating gives CASSLAGAGEKLFF. The variable domain in full, with the rest retrieved from reference TRBV5-6 and TRBJ1-4, is DAGVTQSPTHLIKTRGQQVTLRCSPKSGHDTVSWYQQALGQGPQFIFQYYEEEERQRGNFPDRFSGHQFPNYSSELNVNALLLGDSALYLCASSLAGAGEKLFFGSGTQLSVL.

This chain joins TRBV5-1 and TRBJ2-7, with a possible D match to TRBD1 (6 bases). V lost 4 bases and J 3 bases, leaving 17 bases between the germline ends. CDR3 length: 15 amino acids. Germline V gene sequence: CDR1 SGHRS, CDR2 YFSETQ. In DNA form, the CDR3 reads TGCGCCAGCAGCGAGCAGGGTGACAGGATCTACGAGCAGTACTTC. It encodes CASSEQGDRIYEQYF.

This clone was detected only once. The V and J genes are TRBV6-5 and TRBJ2-7, with TRBD2 matching over 7 bases. The CDR3 contains 14 residues. V lost 6 bases and J lost 4; bases outside the gene matches: 9. Germline V lookup: CDR1 MNHEY, CDR2 SVGAGI. The CDR3 loop reads CASSPISGAYEQYF. The CDR3 DNA is TGTGCCAGCAGCCCGATCAGCGGGGCTTACGAGCAGTACTTC.

The chain couples TRBV18 to TRBJ1-1; the match to TRBD1 covers 7 bases. CDR3 size: 15 residues. After removal of 3 bases from V and 0 bases from J, the junction contained 4 bases not matched to a gene. The germline gives CDR1 KGHSH, CDR2 LQKENI. The CDR3 region has the DNA TGTGCCAGCTCACCTCGGACAGGAGTGAACACTGAAGCTTTCTTT. It is translated as CASSPRTGVNTEAFF. Variable domain in full (rest from reference TRBV18 and TRBJ1-1): NAGVMQNPRHLVRRRGQEARLRCSPMKGHSHVYWYRQLPEEGLKFMVYLQKENIIDESGMPKERFSAEFPKEGPSILRIQQVVRGDSAAYFCASSPRTGVNTEAFFGQGTRLTVV.

The V and J genes are TRBV6-6 and TRBJ1-3, with 8 bases identical to TRBD1. The CDR3 totals 15 residues. Germline V gene lookup returns CDR1 MNHNY and CDR2 SVGAGI (reference sequence). Trimming at V came to 3 bases and at J to 4 bases, leaving 5 bases not matched to a gene. In DNA form, the CDR3 reads TGTGCCAGCAGTTATCAGGGGGCGAGAGGAAACACCATATATTTT. Its translation is CASSYQGARGNTIYF.

This chain uses TRBV19 with TRBJ1-2, with D possibly matching TRBD1 (5 bases). Germline-derived CDR1 and CDR2 are LNHDA and SQIVND (reference sequence). The CDR3 length is 15 residues. V lost 4 bases to trimming and J lost 4 bases, with 16 bases between them. CDR3 region: CASSTEPGLIYGYTF. For the CDR3, the DNA is TGTGCCAGTAGTACGGAACCGGGACTTATCTATGGCTACACCTTC.

The CDR3 nucleotides are TGTGCCAGCAGCTGGACTCCACAAGAGACCCAGTACTTC. Its translation is CASSWTPQETQYF. J is TRBJ2-5 and V is TRBV7-2; possibly TRBD2 for D (5 bases). Per germline, CDR1 SGHTA and CDR2 FQGNSA. The CDR3 sequence is 13 residues long. V lost 4 bases, J lost 2 bases, and 8 bases lay in between. Filled out from reference TRBV7-2 and TRBJ2-5, the complete variable domain reads GAGVSQSPSNKVTEKGKDVELRCDPISGHTALYWYRQSLGQGLEFLIYFQGNSAPDKSGLPSDRFSAERTGGSVSTLTIQRTQQEDSAVYLCASSWTPQETQYFGPGTRLLVL.

V usage is TRBV7-2 and J usage is TRBJ2-2; TRBD1 might be the D (5 bases). Germline CDR1 SGHTA, CDR2 FQGNSA. The V end was cut by 5 bases, the J end by 4 bases, with 17 bases between. The CDR3 loop spans 16 amino acids. CDR3: CASSVAAVGRTGELFF. The CDR3 bases are TGTGCCAGCAGCGTCGCGGCCGTGGGGCGCACCGGGGAGCTGTTTTTT. Combining the CDR3 with reference TRBV7-2 and TRBJ2-2 gives the whole variable domain GAGVSQSPSNKVTEKGKDVELRCDPISGHTALYWYRQSLGQGLEFLIYFQGNSAPDKSGLPSDRFSAERTGGSVSTLTIQRTQQEDSAVYLCASSVAAVGRTGELFFGEGSRLTVL.

V and J are TRBV6-5 and TRBJ1-1, with D possibly being TRBD1 (6 bases). Germline V CDR1 and CDR2: MNHEY, SVGAGI. V lost 6 bases to trimming and J lost 1 base, with 15 bases between them. There are 15 residues in the CDR3. CDR3 protein: CASSPQGGENTEAFF. The CDR3 DNA follows: TGTGCCAGCAGCCCACAGGGCGGCGAGAACACTGAAGCTTTCTTT.

The CDR3 loop is CASSETRGLISYEQYF. CDR3 in DNA: TGTGCCAGCAGTGAAACTAGGGGGCTGATCTCCTACGAGCAGTACTTC. The J gene is TRBJ2-7, the V gene TRBV6-1, with 7 bases aligning to TRBD1. Trimming removed 2 bases from V and 0 bases from J; junction bases left unmatched: 7. Looked up from germline, CDR1 is MNHNS and CDR2 is SASEGT. There are 16 residues in the CDR3.

The chain carries TRBV7-2 and TRBJ1-2; unclear D gene. Germline assignment: CDR1 SGHTA and CDR2 FQGNSA. CDR3 length: 13 amino acids. V was clipped by 6 bases and J by 2 bases, with 10 bases between them. The CDR3 is CASRDTANYGYTF. CDR3 coding DNA: TGTGCCAGCAGGGATACAGCCAACTATGGCTACACCTTC.

The rearrangement uses TRBV30 and TRBJ2-5; 7 bases match TRBD2. V lost 3 bases, J lost 5 bases, and 3 bases stayed unmatched. Looked up from germline, CDR1 is GTSNPN and CDR2 is SVGIG (reference sequence). The CDR3 is 12 amino acids. CDR3 region: CAWRTSRETQYF. The CDR3 region has the DNA TGTGCCTGGAGGACTAGCAGGGAGACCCAGTACTTC.